This passage covers 28 T cell receptor beta chains from one sample sequenced in a study of blood T cells in healthy people across ages. Then a second PCR, running roughly 6 to 12 cycles, was carried out with a sample-barcoded 5' primer and a J-beta primer mix. Each CDR3 protein gets one entry after TCRdb re-called the 5' RACE reads with MiXCR. This sample has roughly 900,000 distinct CDR3 sequences; 29% occur once, and the top ten carry 17%. The sequencing sample was made of blood. Receptors were obtained from a woman aged 80 or older in good health.

In this sample, this clonotype turned up many times. The chain is built from TRBV5-1 and TRBJ1-4, with D possibly being TRBD1 (6 bases). The CDR3 is 14 amino acids. Germline V gene sequence: CDR1 SGHRS, CDR2 YFSETQ. Trimming removed 2 bases at V and 3 bases at J, with 8 bases between. The CDR3 DNA follows: TGCGCCAGCAGCTTCGGACAGCCTAATGAAAAACTGTTTTTT. It is translated as CASSFGQPNEKLFF.

This clonotype was observed a few times. This clone may be a read error of a much larger clone one base away. The gene calls are TRBV29-1 and TRBJ2-1, with 8 nucleotides matching TRBD1. From germline, CDR1 is SQVTM and CDR2 ANQGSEA. This CDR3 contains 14 residues. The CDR3 sequence: CGVEVLQGAGEQFF. CDR3 nucleotide sequence: TGCGGCGTTGAAGTTCTCCAGGGGGCTGGTGAGCAGTTCTTC.

Only a few counts were recorded for this clonotype. The V and J genes are TRBV6-6 and TRBJ1-6; D gene uncertain. Looked up from germline, CDR1 is MNHNY and CDR2 is SVGAGI (reference sequence). The CDR3 loop spans 16 amino acids. V was shortened by 0 bases and J by 6 bases, with 12 bases between the two germline ends. The CDR3 loop reads CASSYSRTETNSPLHF. In nucleotides, the CDR3 is TGTGCCAGCAGTTACTCGCGCACCGAAACTAATTCACCCCTCCACTTT.

This clonotype was detected ten times or more. The rearrangement links TRBV14 to TRBJ2-7; D is perhaps TRBD1 (6 bases). Germline V gives CDR1 SGHDN, CDR2 FVKESK. The germline V and J ends were trimmed by 4 bases and 3 bases, with 19 bases remaining between them. The CDR3 runs 16 residues. In nucleotides, the CDR3 is TGTGCCAGCAGCCCGACCCCTTCACAGGGTGGCTACGAGCAGTACTTC. As protein: CASSPTPSQGGYEQYF.

This sequence joins TRBV12-3 or TRBV12-4 and TRBJ2-6; D possibly corresponds to TRBD1 (5 bases). Trimming took 6 bases from V and 0 from J, leaving 12 bases between them. This CDR3 has 16 amino acids. The CDR3 is CASSTGHSSGANVLTF. CDR3 DNA sequence: TGTGCCAGCAGCACAGGACACTCCTCTGGGGCCAACGTCCTGACTTTC.

With respect to this clonotype: A much larger clone lies one base from this, so it may be a read error. The chain has TRBV6-5 and TRBJ1-2; 9 bases agree with TRBD1. V was clipped by 6 bases and J by 4 bases; unmatched bases: 6. Germline values: CDR1 MNHEY, CDR2 SVGAGI. The CDR3 sequence is 14 residues long. The CDR3 nucleotides read TGTGCCAGCAGGGCCGGGACAGGGACCTATGGCTACACCTTC. This sequence encodes CASRAGTGTYGYTF.

This clonotype was detected only a few times. The chain links TRBV3-1 to TRBJ2-5; no reliable D call. In germline, CDR1 is LGHDT, CDR2 YNNKEL (reference sequence). The CDR3 sequence is 16 residues long. V was clipped by 0 bases and J by 2 bases, with 13 bases between them. The DNA of the CDR3 is TGTGCCAGCAGCCAAGAAGTCCGGGCCCGTCAAGAGACCCAGTACTTC. Translated, it gives CASSQEVRARQETQYF.

The V call is TRBV10-3, the J call TRBJ1-6; TRBD1 is a possible D gene (5 bases). The V gene lost 6 bases and the J gene lost 5 bases, with 14 bases spanning the gap. The CDR3 is 15 residues long. Germline values: CDR1 ENHRY, CDR2 SYGVKD. Here the CDR3 reads CAISLEGRDNSPLHF. CDR3 sequence (DNA): TGTGCCATCAGCCTCGAGGGGCGTGATAATTCACCCCTCCACTTT.

This clonotype was counted a few times. The V call is TRBV18, the J call TRBJ2-4; weak D call: TRBD2 (5 bases). Germline lookup yields CDR1 KGHSH and CDR2 LQKENI. Trimming pared 0 bases from V and 7 bases from J, leaving 13 bases between. The CDR3 runs 15 residues. CDR3 sequence reads: CASSPPDSPKNIQYF. The CDR3 DNA sequence: TGTGCCAGCTCACCACCGGACTCCCCGAAGAACATTCAGTACTTC.

The chain links TRBV12-3 or TRBV12-4 to TRBJ2-3; D is tentatively TRBD1 or TRBD2 (5 bases each). Trimming cost V 4 bases and J 6 bases, with 17 bases left between them. The CDR3 has 15 residues. The CDR3 loop reads CASSYSDQGRDTQYF. The CDR3 coding sequence is TGTGCCAGCAGTTACTCGGACCAGGGACGGGATACGCAGTATTTT.

Concerning this clonotype itself: This may arise from a read error, as a much more abundant clone is one base away. This chain uses TRBV6-5 with TRBJ2-3, with D unclear. The germline V gene encodes CDR1 MNHEY and CDR2 SVGAGI. The CDR3 is 13 amino acids. The CDR3: CASSYVRSDTRYF. The CDR3 DNA sequence: TGTGCCAGCAGTTACGTCAGATCCGATACGCGGTATTTT.

As to this clonotype: Possible read error: a much larger clone is one base away. The chain combines TRBV4-3 with TRBJ1-6; 9 nucleotides match TRBD1. Per the germline V gene, CDR1 is LGHNA and CDR2 is YSLEER. V lost 0 bases, J lost 7 bases, and 7 bases stayed unmatched. The CDR3 consists of 17 residues. CDR3 region: CASSQEPAGTGNSPLHF. For the CDR3, the DNA is TGCGCCAGCAGCCAAGAGCCGGCCGGGACAGGGAATTCACCCCTCCACTTT.

Comments on this clonotype: The junction departs from the called germline gene at one end, perhaps through a read error. This chain uses TRBV5-1 with TRBJ2-3; 7 bases align to TRBD1. The CDR3 is 16 residues long. The germline CDR1 and CDR2 sequences are SGHRS and YFSETQ. This CDR3 is CASGLGTQGSTDTQYF. In nucleotides, the CDR3 is TGTGCCAGCGGCTTGGGGACACAGGGGAGCACAGATACGCAGTATTTT. The entire variable domain, with the rest obtained from reference TRBV5-1 and TRBJ2-3, is as follows: KAGVTQTPRYLIKTRGQQVTLSCSPISGHRSVSWYQQTPGQGLQFLFEYFSETQRNKGNFPGRFSGRQFSNSRSEMNVSTLELGDSALYLCASGLGTQGSTDTQYFGPGTRLTVL.

With regard to this clonotype: A much bigger clone sits one base away, suggesting this may be a read error. The genes are TRBV7-6 and TRBJ2-7, with 8 bases identical to TRBD1. Germline CDR1 is SGHVS and CDR2 is FNYEAQ. CDR3 length equals 16 residues. CDR3 sequence: CASSPTNPGTGYEQDF. Written as DNA, the CDR3 is TGTGCCAGCAGTCCGACCAACCCGGGGACAGGATACGAGCAGGACTTC. The whole variable domain, filled in from reference TRBV7-6 and TRBJ2-7, reads GAGVSQSPRYKVTKRGQDVALRCDPISGHVSLYWYRQALGQGPEFLTYFNYEAQQDKSGLPNDRFSAERPEGSISTLTIQRTEQRDSAMYRCASSPTNPGTGYEQDFGPGTRLTVT.

This rearrangement joins TRBV24-1 to TRBJ2-7, with 7 bases lining up with TRBD2. Matching the DNA end better, TRBJ2-5 makes the J call doubtful. CDR3 length equals 15 residues. Looked up from germline, CDR1 is KGHDR and CDR2 is SFDVKD. CDR3 DNA: TGTGCCACCAGTGACCCTCAAACGGGGGGAGAGACCCAGTACTTC. Translated, it gives CATSDPQTGGETQYF.

This clonotype was counted between two and nine times. The chain recombines TRBV11-2 with TRBJ1-6, with D possibly being TRBD1 (6 bases). The CDR3 is made up of 17 amino acids. The ends were cut back, 1 base at V and 0 bases at J, with 10 bases in the middle. The germline V gene has CDR1 SGHAT and CDR2 FQNNGV. In DNA form, the CDR3 reads TGTGCCAGCAGCTTAGCAGGGGAAAGCTCCTATAATTCACCCCTCCACTTT. Protein sequence: CASSLAGESSYNSPLHF.

With regard to this clonotype: A single base separates this from a much larger clone, so it may be a read error. J is TRBJ2-3 and V is TRBV7-9; D may match TRBD1 or TRBD2 (5 bases each). This CDR3 is 14 amino acids long. Germline lookup yields CDR1 SEHNR and CDR2 FQNEAQ (reference sequence). CDR3 in DNA: TGTGCCAGCAGCTTGAGGGGATACACAGATACGCGGTATTTT. It is translated as CASSLRGYTDTRYF.

This clonotype was observed many times. This chain joins TRBV29-1 and TRBJ1-5; D may be TRBD1 (6 bases). The CDR3 runs to 13 residues. Germline loops: CDR1 SQVTM, CDR2 ANQGSEA. V shed 6 bases and J shed 3 bases, with 12 bases lying between them. CDR3 in amino acids: CSVRDNINQPQHF. DNA of the CDR3: TGCAGCGTCCGGGACAATATCAATCAGCCCCAGCATTTT.

This chain joins TRBV7-6 and TRBJ2-2; 9 bases agree with TRBD2. V gave up 2 bases and J gave up 2 bases; unmatched junction bases: 6. Per the germline V gene, CDR1 is SGHVS and CDR2 is FNYEAQ. The CDR3 covers 17 residues. The CDR3 loop reads CASSLLSLAGNTGELFF. DNA of the CDR3: TGTGCCAGCAGCTTACTGTCACTAGCGGGTAACACCGGGGAGCTGTTTTTT.

This clonotype has ten or more counts. V gene TRBV7-2 combines with J gene TRBJ2-7, with D unresolved. CDR3 length: 13 residues. V was shortened by 4 bases and J by 4 bases, with 11 bases between the two germline ends. Germline V gene sequence: CDR1 SGHTA, CDR2 FQGNSA. CDR3 residues: CASSSAQRYEQYF. DNA of the CDR3: TGTGCCAGCAGCTCAGCCCAGCGATACGAGCAGTACTTC.

On this clonotype: A much larger clonotype is one base distant, so this may be a read error. This chain joins TRBV5-1 and TRBJ1-6; maybe TRBD1 (6 bases). Germline-derived CDR1 and CDR2 are SGHRS and YFSETQ. The CDR3 extends over 14 amino acids. The V gene lost 0 bases and the J gene lost 8 bases, with 9 bases spanning the gap. Written as DNA, the CDR3 is TGCGCCAGCAGCTTGGACAGGGAAGATTCACCCCTCCACTTT. Translating it yields CASSLDREDSPLHF.

For this clonotype: This may arise from a read error, as a much more abundant clone is one base away. V and J are TRBV6-2 or TRBV6-3 and TRBJ2-5, with 9 bases that match TRBD2. Unmatched junction bases numbered 11, after V lost 11 bases and J lost 4 bases. CDR3 length equals 14 residues. Germline V gene lookup returns CDR1 MNHEY and CDR2 SVGEGT. CDR3 protein: CAGGFSGGAETQYF. The CDR3 DNA is TGTGCCGGCGGCTTTAGCGGGGGAGCAGAGACCCAGTACTTC.

The rearrangement joins TRBV19 to TRBJ1-1; tentative D call: TRBD1 (5 bases). V lost 4 bases and J lost 4, with 19 bases in between. Germline V CDR1 and CDR2: LNHDA, SQIVND (reference sequence). CDR3 size: 16 residues. The CDR3 nucleotides read TGTGCCAGTAGTACCCGGACGGGGACTGTGGGCACTGAAGCTTTCTTT. Its protein product is CASSTRTGTVGTEAFF.

There are a few counts of this clonotype. A read error may be the cause here, since a much bigger clone is one base away. The chain links TRBV5-1 to TRBJ2-7, with 7 bases fitting TRBD1. There are 15 residues in the CDR3. In germline, CDR1 is SGHRS, CDR2 YFSETQ. The CDR3 DNA reads as TGCGCCAGCAGCTTGGACATGACAGGGTTCGGCGAGCAGTGCTTC. The encoded protein is CASSLDMTGFGEQCF.

V usage is TRBV5-1 and J usage is TRBJ1-2; no reliable D call. This CDR3 has 13 residues. Germline CDR1 is SGHRS and CDR2 is YFSETQ. V lost 0 bases, J lost 7 bases, and 10 bases lay in between. For the CDR3, the DNA is TGCGCCAGCAGCTTGGAGGGTAGCGGTGGCTACACCTTC. Amino acid sequence: CASSLEGSGGYTF.

The chain couples TRBV29-1 to TRBJ2-7, with D perhaps TRBD1 (5 bases). V was shortened by 7 bases and J by 6 bases, with 16 bases between the two germline ends. In germline, CDR1 is SQVTM, CDR2 ANQGSEA. The CDR3 consists of 12 residues. The CDR3 nucleotides are TGCAGCGCGTCCCGTCTAGGGGCCGAGCAGTACTTC. Amino acid sequence: CSASRLGAEQYF.

This clonotype was recorded many times. This chain joins TRBV24-1 and TRBJ2-5; a weak D match, TRBD1 (6 bases). CDR3 length: 16 residues. V was shortened by 4 bases and J by 1 base, with 15 bases between the two germline ends. Germline V gives CDR1 KGHDR, CDR2 SFDVKD. The CDR3 sequence is CATSESMTGPQETQYF. The CDR3 nucleotides read TGTGCCACCAGTGAATCCATGACAGGCCCCCAAGAGACCCAGTACTTC.

V usage is TRBV10-1 and J usage is TRBJ2-5, with D possibly matching TRBD1 (5 bases). The end of the DNA fits TRBJ2-1 better, so the J call may be wrong. Germline CDR1 and CDR2: WNHNN and SYGVQD (reference sequence). The CDR3 consists of 14 residues. This chain's CDR3 is CASSEAGLQETQFF. As DNA, the CDR3 is TGCGCCAGCAGTGAGGCAGGGCTTCAAGAGACCCAGTTCTTC.